This TCR beta chain appears in the sequencing data of a study of blood T cell repertoires in COVID-19. TCRdb's table, derived via immunoSEQ multiplex PCR, lists solely in-frame clones and lacks some. The table has under 300,000 clones, more than 80% seen once. This CDR3 has 15 residues. Germline values: CDR1 SGHRS, CDR2 YFSETQ. V was shortened by 2 bases and J by 7 bases, with 16 bases between the two germline ends. The clonotype originates from a woman in her thirties or forties with acute or convalescent COVID-19. Sequenced sample: peripheral blood. V usage is TRBV5-1 and J usage is TRBJ2-1; TRBD1 might be the D (5 bases). CDR3 amino acids: CASSLAGYVQNEQFF. Written as DNA, the CDR3 is TGCGCCAGCAGCTTAGCAGGGTACGTACAGAATGAGCAGTTCTTC.